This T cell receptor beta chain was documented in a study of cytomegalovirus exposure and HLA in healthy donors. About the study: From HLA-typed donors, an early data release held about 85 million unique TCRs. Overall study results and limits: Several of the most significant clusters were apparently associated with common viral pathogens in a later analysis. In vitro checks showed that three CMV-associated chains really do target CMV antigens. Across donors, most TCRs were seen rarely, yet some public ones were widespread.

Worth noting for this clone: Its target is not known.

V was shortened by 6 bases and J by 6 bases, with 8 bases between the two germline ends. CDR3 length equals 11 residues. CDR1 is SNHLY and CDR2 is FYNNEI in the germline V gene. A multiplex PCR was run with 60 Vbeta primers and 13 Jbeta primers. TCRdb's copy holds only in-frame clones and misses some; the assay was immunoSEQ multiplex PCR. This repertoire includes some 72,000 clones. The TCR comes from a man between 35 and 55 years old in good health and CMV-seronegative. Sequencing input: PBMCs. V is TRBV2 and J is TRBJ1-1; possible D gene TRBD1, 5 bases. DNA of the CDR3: TGTGCCAGCAGGGGACTAGCTGAAGCTTTCTTT. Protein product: CASRGLAEAFF.